Listed below are T cell receptor beta chains from one sample, sequenced in a study of blood T cell repertoires in COVID-19. Libraries were prepared by immunoSEQ multiplex PCR; TCRdb keeps only in-frame clonotypes and omits some of them. This table holds approximately 70,000 clones, 70% to 80% found once. Sequenced input: peripheral blood. Receptor source: a woman between 65 and 79 years old with acute or convalescent COVID-19. The CDR3 runs from the conserved cysteine through the conserved F or W. D genes are given only for firm matches. Expanded clones are given a class, and other clones once, few, many or no size at all.

V	D	size	J	CDR3	DNA
TRBV13	.	.	TRBJ1-4	CASSPAGRGGEKLFF	TGTGCCAGCAGCCCCGCAGGCCGGGGGGGTGAAAAACTGTTTTTT
TRBV7-9	TRBD1	.	TRBJ1-4	CASSKMTGGGYEKLFF	TGTGCCAGCAGCAAAATGACAGGGGGCGGCTATGAAAAACTGTTTTTT
TRBV5-1	.	many	TRBJ1-1	CASSLAGDTEAFF	TGCGCCAGCAGCTTGGCCGGGGATACTGAAGCTTTCTTT
TRBV5-1	.	.	TRBJ1-3	CASSLAGAPHTIYF	TGCGCCAGCAGCTTGGCAGGGGCCCCCCACACCATATATTTT
TRBV23-1	TRBD1	.	TRBJ1-4	CASSLLNSHPGQGKEKLFF	TGCGCCAGCAGCCTACTTAATTCCCATCCGGGACAGGGTAAAGAAAAACTGTTTTTT
TRBV14	.	.	TRBJ2-1	CASSQYRELSNEQFF	TGTGCCAGCAGCCAATACCGTGAGCTTAGCAATGAGCAGTTCTTC
TRBV11-3	.	.	TRBJ1-1	CASSQSSDTEAFF	TGTGCCAGCAGCCAATCCTCAGACACTGAAGCTTTCTTT
TRBV30	TRBD1	.	TRBJ1-4	CAWSPGGTGEKLFF	TGTGCCTGGAGCCCAGGGGGGACGGGGGAAAAACTGTTTTTT
TRBV6-5	.	.	TRBJ1-1	CASSLTRASIEAFF	TGTGCCAGCAGTCTCACGAGGGCTTCGATTGAAGCTTTCTTT
TRBV28	.	few	TRBJ2-1	CASSGRDRHRMNEQFF	TGTGCCAGCAGTGGGAGGGACAGGCATCGGATGAATGAGCAGTTCTTC
TRBV2	.	.	TRBJ2-7	CASSKTPGLTYEQYF	TGTGCCAGCAGTAAAACCCCGGGACTTACCTACGAGCAGTACTTC
TRBV6-5	.	once	TRBJ2-7	CASSTGSSAEQYF	TGTGCCAGCAGTACCGGGTCCTCCGCCGAGCAGTACTTC
TRBV4-2	.	.	TRBJ1-6	CASSQDAPGGATSNSPLHF	TGTGCCAGCAGCCAAGATGCCCCCGGGGGGGCCACCTCGAATTCACCCCTCCACTTT
TRBV2	TRBD1	few	TRBJ1-1	CASSEGGRGDTEAFF	TGTGCCAGCAGTGAAGGGGGCAGGGGGGACACTGAAGCTTTCTTT
TRBV27	.	few	TRBJ1-2	CASSPSYRAAIGYTF	TGTGCCAGCAGTCCCTCTTACAGAGCCGCTATTGGCTACACCTTC
TRBV5-1	TRBD2	.	TRBJ2-5	CASSSAYSGLGETQYF	TGCGCCAGCAGCTCCGCCTATAGCGGGTTAGGTGAGACCCAGTACTTC
TRBV19	TRBD2	.	TRBJ2-1	CASSMLGTSAISYNEQFF	TGTGCCAGTAGTATGTTGGGGACTAGCGCGATCTCCTACAATGAGCAGTTCTTC
TRBV5-6	TRBD1	.	TRBJ1-2	CASSLGQGALGYTF	TGTGCCAGCAGCTTAGGACAGGGGGCGCTTGGCTACACCTTC
TRBV20-1	.	few	TRBJ1-5	CSAKGDGTQHF	TGCAGTGCTAAAGGAGACGGGACCCAGCATTTT
TRBV5-1	.	once	TRBJ2-2	CASSLRQNTGELFF	TGCGCCAGCAGCTTGAGACAGAATACCGGGGAGCTGTTTTTT
TRBV27	.	once	TRBJ1-4	CASSPNVGGGNEKLFF	TGTGCCAGCAGTCCCAATGTGGGGGGGGGAAACGAAAAACTGTTTTTT
TRBV5-8	.	.	TRBJ1-5	CASSPDGYQPQHF	TGTGCCAGCAGCCCCGACGGGTATCAGCCCCAGCATTTT
TRBV2	.	.	TRBJ2-5	CASSELETQYF	TGTGCCAGCAGTGAACTGGAGACCCAGTACTTC
TRBV28	TRBD1	once	TRBJ1-2	CASTHGTGVDYGYTF	TGTGCCAGCACTCACGGGACAGGGGTAGACTATGGCTACACCTTC
TRBV7-2	.	.	TRBJ2-3	CASSSEPPLVYF	TGTGCCAGCAGCTCCGAGCCCCCCCTAGTTTATTTT
TRBV20-1	.	few	TRBJ2-5	CSASSGLLGETQYF	TGCAGTGCTAGTTCTGGACTCTTAGGGGAGACCCAGTACTTC
TRBV5-1	TRBD1	.	TRBJ1-1	CASKQGASTEAFF	TGCGCCAGCAAACAGGGGGCGTCCACTGAAGCTTTCTTT
TRBV5-1	.	.	TRBJ1-4	CASNRNGGKLFF	TGCGCCAGCAACAGAAACGGAGGAAAACTGTTTTTT